Detailed here is one T cell receptor beta chain. Its matching antigen is unknown. The sample originates from a study of PD-1 blockade in classical Hodgkin lymphoma. General observations from the study: Individuals initiating nivolumab under 1 year after ASCT were excluded. Patients who responded completely had about the same baseline diversity as newly diagnosed patients. TCR diversity at baseline was reported to be reduced in newly diagnosed patients relative to healthy donors. Whereas CD4+ TCR diversity had risen significantly by C4D1, CD8+ TCR diversity had not.

Germline V gene sequence: CDR1 SGHTA, CDR2 FQGTGA. Trimming left V 5 bases short and J 3 bases short, with 13 bases between. The CDR3 covers 14 residues. Every single patient, without exception, relapsed after autologous stem cell transplantation, and brentuximab vedotin exposure varied. Libraries were prepared by immunoSEQ multiplex PCR; TCRdb keeps only in-frame clonotypes and omits some of them. The data contain roughly 60,000 clones, 70% to 90% of them seen just once; the ten biggest clones take up under 7%. This clonotype was obtained from a human donor with classical Hodgkin lymphoma. Sequencing used peripheral blood mononuclear cells (PBMCs), obtained before the second cycle of nivolumab. The V gene is TRBV7-3, the J gene TRBJ1-1; D is perhaps TRBD1 (5 bases). The CDR3, as DNA: TGTGCCAGCAGCCAGGGCGTCTGGGACACTGAAGCTTTCTTT. As protein: CASSQGVWDTEAFF.